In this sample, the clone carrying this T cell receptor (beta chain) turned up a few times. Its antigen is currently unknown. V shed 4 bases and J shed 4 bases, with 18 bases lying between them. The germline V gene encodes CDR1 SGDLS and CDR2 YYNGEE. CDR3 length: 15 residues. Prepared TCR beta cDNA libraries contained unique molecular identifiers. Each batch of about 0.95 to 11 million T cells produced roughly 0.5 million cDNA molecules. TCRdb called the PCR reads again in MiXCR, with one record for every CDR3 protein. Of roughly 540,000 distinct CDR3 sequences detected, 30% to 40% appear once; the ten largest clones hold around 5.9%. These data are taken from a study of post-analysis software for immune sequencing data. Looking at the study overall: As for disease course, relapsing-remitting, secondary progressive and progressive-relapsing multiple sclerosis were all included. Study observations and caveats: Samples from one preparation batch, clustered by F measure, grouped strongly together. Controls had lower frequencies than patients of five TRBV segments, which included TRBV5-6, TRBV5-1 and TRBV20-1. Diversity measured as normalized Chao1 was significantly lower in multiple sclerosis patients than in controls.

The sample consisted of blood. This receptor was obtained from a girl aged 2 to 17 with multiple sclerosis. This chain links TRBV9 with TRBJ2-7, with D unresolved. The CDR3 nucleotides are TGTGCCAGCAGCTCCCTCGGTGACCCCCTTTACGAGCAGTACTTC. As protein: CASSSLGDPLYEQYF. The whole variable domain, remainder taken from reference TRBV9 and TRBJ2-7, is DSGVTQTPKHLITATGQRVTLRCSPRSGDLSVYWYQQSLDQGLQFLIQYYNGEERAKGNILERFSAQQFPDLHSELNLSSLELGDSALYFCASSSLGDPLYEQYFGPGTRLTVT.